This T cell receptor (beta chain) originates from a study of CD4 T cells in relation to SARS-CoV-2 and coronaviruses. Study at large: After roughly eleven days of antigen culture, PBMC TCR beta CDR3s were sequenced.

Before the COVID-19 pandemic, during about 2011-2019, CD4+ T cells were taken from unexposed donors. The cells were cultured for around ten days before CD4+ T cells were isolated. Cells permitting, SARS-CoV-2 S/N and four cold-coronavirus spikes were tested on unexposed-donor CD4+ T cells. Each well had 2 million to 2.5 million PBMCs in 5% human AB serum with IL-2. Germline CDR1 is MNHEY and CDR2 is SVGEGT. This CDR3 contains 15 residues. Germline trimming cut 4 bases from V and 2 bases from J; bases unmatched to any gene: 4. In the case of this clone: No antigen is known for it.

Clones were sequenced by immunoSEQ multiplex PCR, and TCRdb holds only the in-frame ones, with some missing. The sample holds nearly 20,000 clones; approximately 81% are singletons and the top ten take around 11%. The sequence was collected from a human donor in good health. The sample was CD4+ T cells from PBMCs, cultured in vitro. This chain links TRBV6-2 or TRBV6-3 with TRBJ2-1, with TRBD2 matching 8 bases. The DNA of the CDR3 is TGTGCCAGCAGTTTAATAGCGGGAACCTACAATGAGCAGTTCTTC. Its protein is CASSLIAGTYNEQFF.